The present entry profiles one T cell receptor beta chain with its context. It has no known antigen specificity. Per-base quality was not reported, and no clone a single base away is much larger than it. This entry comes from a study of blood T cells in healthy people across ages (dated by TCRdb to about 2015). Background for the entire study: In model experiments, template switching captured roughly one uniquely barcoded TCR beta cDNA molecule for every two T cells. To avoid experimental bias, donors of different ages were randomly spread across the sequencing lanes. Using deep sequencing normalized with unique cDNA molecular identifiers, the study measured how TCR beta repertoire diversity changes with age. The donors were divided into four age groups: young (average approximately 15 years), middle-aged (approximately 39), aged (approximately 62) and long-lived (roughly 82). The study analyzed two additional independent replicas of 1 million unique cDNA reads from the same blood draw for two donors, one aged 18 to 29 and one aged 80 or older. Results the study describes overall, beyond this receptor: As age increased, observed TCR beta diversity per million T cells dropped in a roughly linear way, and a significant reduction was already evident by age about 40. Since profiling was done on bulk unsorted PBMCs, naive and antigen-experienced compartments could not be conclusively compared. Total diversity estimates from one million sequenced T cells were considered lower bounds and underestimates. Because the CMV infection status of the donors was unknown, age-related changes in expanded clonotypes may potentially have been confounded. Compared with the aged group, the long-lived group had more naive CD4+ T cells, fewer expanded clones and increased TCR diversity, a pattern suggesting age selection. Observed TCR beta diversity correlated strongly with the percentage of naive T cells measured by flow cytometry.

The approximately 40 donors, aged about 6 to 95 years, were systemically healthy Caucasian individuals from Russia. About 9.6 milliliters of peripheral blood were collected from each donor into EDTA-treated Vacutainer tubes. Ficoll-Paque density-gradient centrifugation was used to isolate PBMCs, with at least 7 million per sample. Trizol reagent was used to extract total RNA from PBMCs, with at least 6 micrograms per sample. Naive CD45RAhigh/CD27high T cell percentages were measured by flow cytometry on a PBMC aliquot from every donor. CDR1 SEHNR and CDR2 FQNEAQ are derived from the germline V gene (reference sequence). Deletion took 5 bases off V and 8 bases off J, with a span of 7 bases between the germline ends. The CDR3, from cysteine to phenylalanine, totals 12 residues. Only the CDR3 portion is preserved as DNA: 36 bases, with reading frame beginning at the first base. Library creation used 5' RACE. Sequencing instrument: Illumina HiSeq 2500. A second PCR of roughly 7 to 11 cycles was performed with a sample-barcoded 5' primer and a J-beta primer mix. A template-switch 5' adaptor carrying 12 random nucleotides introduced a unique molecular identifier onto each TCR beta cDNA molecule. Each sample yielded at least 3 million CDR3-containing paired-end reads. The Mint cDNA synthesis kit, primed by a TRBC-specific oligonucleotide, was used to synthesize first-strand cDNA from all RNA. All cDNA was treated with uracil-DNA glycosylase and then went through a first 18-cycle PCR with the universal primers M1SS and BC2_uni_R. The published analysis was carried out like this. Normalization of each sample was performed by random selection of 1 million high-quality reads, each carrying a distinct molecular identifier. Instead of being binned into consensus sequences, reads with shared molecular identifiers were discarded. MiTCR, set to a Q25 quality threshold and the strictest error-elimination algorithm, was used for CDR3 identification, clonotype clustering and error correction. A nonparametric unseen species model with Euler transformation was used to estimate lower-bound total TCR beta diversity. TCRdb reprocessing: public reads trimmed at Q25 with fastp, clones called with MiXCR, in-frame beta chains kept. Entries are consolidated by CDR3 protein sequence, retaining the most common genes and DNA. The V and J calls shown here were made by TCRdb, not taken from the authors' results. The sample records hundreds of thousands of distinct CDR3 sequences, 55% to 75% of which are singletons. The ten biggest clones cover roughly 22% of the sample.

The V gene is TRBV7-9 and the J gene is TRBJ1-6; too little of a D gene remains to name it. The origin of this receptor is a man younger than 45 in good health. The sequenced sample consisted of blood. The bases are TGTGCCAGCAGCGGATGGGATTCACCCCTCCACTTT. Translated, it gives CASSGWDSPLHF.